A selection of T cell receptor beta chains follows, all from one sample in a study of cytomegalovirus exposure and HLA in healthy donors. Measured with immunoSEQ multiplex PCR; TCRdb has only the in-frame clones, and not every one. Seen here are about 140,000 clones, roughly 79% observed once, and the top ten hold 1.4% to 1.5%. Sequenced: PBMCs. The receptor source for this set is a man aged 25-45 years in good health and CMV-seropositive. The CDR3 runs from the conserved cysteine through the conserved F or W. D genes are given only for firm matches. Not every row has a clone size; where given, it reads once, few, many or a size class.

j_call	v_call	d_call	clone_size	cdr3_nt	cdr3_aa
TRBJ2-7	TRBV9	-	-	TGTGCCAGCAGCCCAAGTGGGGGGGCCTACTACGAGCAGTACTTC	CASSPSGGAYYEQYF
TRBJ1-2	TRBV5-1	TRBD1	-	TGCGCCAGCAGCTTGGGGGACAGGGGTAACTATGGCTACACCTTC	CASSLGDRGNYGYTF
TRBJ2-5	TRBV9	TRBD2	-	TGTGCCAGCAGCGTACGGGGGGTCGGTAGTGGGAGAGGGGAGACCCAGTACTTC	CASSVRGVGSGRGETQYF
TRBJ2-3	TRBV7-2	-	-	TGTGCCAGCAGCTTACCTGACGACTCTAGCACAGATACGCAGTATTTT	CASSLPDDSSTDTQYF
TRBJ2-7	TRBV2	-	-	TGTGCCAGCAGCCCCCGAGGGCTAGGCGAGTACGAGCAGTACTTC	CASSPRGLGEYEQYF
TRBJ2-1	TRBV7-9	-	-	TGTTCCAGCAAGGAGGTTGACAATGAGCAGTTCTTC	CSSKEVDNEQFF
TRBJ2-5	TRBV20-1	-	-	TGCAGTGCTAGAGACTTAGAGACCCAGTACTTC	CSARDLETQYF
TRBJ2-3	TRBV5-6	TRBD2	-	TGTGCCAGCAGCCTAGCGGGGACCACAGATACGCAGTATTTT	CASSLAGTTDTQYF
TRBJ2-7	TRBV28	TRBD2	-	TGTGCCAGCAGCGGACTAGCGGCCTACGAGCAGTACTTC	CASSGLAAYEQYF
TRBJ2-7	TRBV9	TRBD1	once	TGTGCCAGCAGCGTCCGAGGACAGGGGTACGAGCAGTACTTC	CASSVRGQGYEQYF
TRBJ2-5	TRBV13	TRBD2	-	TGTGCCAGCAGCTTGCAGGGACTAGCGGGGTCAGAGACCCAGTACTTC	CASSLQGLAGSETQYF
TRBJ2-2	TRBV6-5	-	-	TGTGCCAGCAGGAACGGGTGGAGCACCGGGGAGCTGTTTTTT	CASRNGWSTGELFF
TRBJ2-1	TRBV9	TRBD2	-	TGTGCCAGCAGCGTGACTAGCGGGGGTTTTGTTGATGAGCAGTTCTTC	CASSVTSGGFVDEQFF
TRBJ1-3	TRBV6-5	TRBD1	-	TGTGCCAGCAGCCTACAGGGGGCTGGAAACACCATATATTTT	CASSLQGAGNTIYF
TRBJ1-3	TRBV2	-	-	TGTGCCAGCAGTGAAGTCGGCTCTGGAAACACCATATATTTT	CASSEVGSGNTIYF
TRBJ2-3	TRBV2	-	-	TGTGCCAGCAGTGAATGGACGTCGGGGGATACGCAGTATTTT	CASSEWTSGDTQYF
TRBJ1-5	TRBV19	TRBD1	-	TGTGCCAGTAGTATTGGAACAGGGGGCACTCAGCCCCAGCATTTT	CASSIGTGGTQPQHF
TRBJ1-1	TRBV4-1	-	-	TGCGCCAGCAGCCCCGCGGGCTACCAGAGGACTGAAGCTTTCTTT	CASSPAGYQRTEAFF
TRBJ1-3	TRBV18	-	-	TGTGCCAGCTCACCACCGTCACCGGGAGGAAACACCATATATTTT	CASSPPSPGGNTIYF
TRBJ1-2	TRBV6-5	TRBD1	once	TGTGCCAGCAGCTACTCAGGGGGGGGTGAGGGCTACACCTTC	CASSYSGGGEGYTF
TRBJ2-1	TRBV10-3	TRBD2	-	TGTGCCATCAGTCTCCTAGCGGGGGCCTACAATGAGCAGTTCTTC	CAISLLAGAYNEQFF
TRBJ1-1	TRBV27	-	-	TGTGCCAGCAGTCTTAGCGGACTTTTTTTTGCTGAAGCTTTCTTT	CASSLSGLFFAEAFF
TRBJ2-1	TRBV19	TRBD1	-	TGTGCCAGTACCGCCTCAGACAGGGGGCTTGATGAGCAGTTCTTC	CASTASDRGLDEQFF
TRBJ1-1	TRBV6-5	-	few	TGTGCCTCGGGGTCAGGAGATATGAACACTGAAGCTTTCTTT	CASGSGDMNTEAFF
TRBJ1-5	TRBV5-1	-	-	TGCGCCAGCAGCTTGGCCCCGGGTAGCGGCAATCAGCCCCAGCATTTT	CASSLAPGSGNQPQHF
TRBJ2-1	TRBV2	-	-	TGTGCCAGCAGCTTAGGGACAATCAATGAGCAGTTCTTC	CASSLGTINEQFF
TRBJ1-5	TRBV28	TRBD1	-	TGTGCCAGCAGTTTAGACAGGGGCAATCAGCCCCAGCATTTT	CASSLDRGNQPQHF
TRBJ2-2	TRBV7-9	TRBD2	-	TGTGCCTGTCGCCCCCTGGCGGGGGGGAACACCGGGGAGCTGTTTTTT	CACRPLAGGNTGELFF
TRBJ1-2	TRBV6-1	-	-	TGTGCCAGCGAAAATACAGGATCCTATGGCTACACCTTC	CASENTGSYGYTF